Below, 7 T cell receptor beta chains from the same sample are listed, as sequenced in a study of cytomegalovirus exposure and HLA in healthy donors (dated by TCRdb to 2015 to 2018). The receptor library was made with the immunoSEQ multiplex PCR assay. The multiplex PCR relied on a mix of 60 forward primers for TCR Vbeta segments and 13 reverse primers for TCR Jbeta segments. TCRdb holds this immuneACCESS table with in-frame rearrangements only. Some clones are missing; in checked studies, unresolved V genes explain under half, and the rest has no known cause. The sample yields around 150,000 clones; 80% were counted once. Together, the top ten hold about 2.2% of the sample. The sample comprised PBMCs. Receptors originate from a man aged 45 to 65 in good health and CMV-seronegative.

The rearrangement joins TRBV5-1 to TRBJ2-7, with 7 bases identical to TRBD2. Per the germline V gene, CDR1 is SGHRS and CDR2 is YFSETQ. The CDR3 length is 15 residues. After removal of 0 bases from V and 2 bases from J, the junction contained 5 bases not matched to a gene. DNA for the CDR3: TGCGCCAGCAGCTTGGAAGGGACTACGCCCTACGAGCAGTACTTC. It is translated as CASSLEGTTPYEQYF.

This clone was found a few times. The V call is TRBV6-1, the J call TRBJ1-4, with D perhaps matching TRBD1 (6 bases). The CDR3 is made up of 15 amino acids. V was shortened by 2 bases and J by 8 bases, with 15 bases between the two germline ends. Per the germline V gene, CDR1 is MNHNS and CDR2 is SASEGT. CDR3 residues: CASSEPVQGEEKLFF. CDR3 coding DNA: TGTGCCAGCAGTGAACCGGTACAGGGTGAAGAAAAACTGTTTTTT.

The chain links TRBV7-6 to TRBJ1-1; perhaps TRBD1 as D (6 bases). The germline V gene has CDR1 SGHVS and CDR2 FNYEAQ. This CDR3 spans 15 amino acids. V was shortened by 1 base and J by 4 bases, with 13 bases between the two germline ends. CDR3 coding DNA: TGTGCCAGCAGCTTAGGAAGGGGGACGAGCACTGAAGCTTTCTTT. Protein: CASSLGRGTSTEAFF.

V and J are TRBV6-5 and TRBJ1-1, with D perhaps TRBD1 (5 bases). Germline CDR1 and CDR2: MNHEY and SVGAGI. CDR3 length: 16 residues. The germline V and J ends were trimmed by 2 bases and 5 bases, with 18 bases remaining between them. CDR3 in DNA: TGTGCCAGCAGTTACCAACCGGGGGGGGTCCGGACTGAAGCTTTCTTT. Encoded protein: CASSYQPGGVRTEAFF.

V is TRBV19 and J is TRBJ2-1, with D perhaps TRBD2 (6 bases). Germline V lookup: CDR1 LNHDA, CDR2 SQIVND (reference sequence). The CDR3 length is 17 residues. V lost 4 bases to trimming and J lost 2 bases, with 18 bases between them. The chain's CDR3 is CASSNPRGAGTYNEQFF. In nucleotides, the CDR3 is TGTGCCAGTAGTAACCCTCGCGGGGCAGGGACCTACAATGAGCAGTTCTTC.

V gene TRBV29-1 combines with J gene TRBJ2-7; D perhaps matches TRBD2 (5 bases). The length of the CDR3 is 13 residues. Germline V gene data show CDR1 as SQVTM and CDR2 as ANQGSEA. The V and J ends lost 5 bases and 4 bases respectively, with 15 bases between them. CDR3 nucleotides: TGCAGCGTTTCCCCTCGGGGAAATTACGAGCAGTACTTC. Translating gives CSVSPRGNYEQYF.

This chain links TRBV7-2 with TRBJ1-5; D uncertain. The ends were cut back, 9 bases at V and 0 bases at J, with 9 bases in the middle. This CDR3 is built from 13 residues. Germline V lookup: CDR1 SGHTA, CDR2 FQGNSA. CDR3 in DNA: TGTGCCAGTGGAGTGTTTAGCAATCAGCCCCAGCATTTT. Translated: CASGVFSNQPQHF.